The rows below give T cell receptor beta chains drawn from one sample of a study of blood T cell repertoires in COVID-19. The table came from immunoSEQ multiplex PCR; TCRdb's copy has only in-frame clones and leaves some out. The sample includes 150,000 to 180,000 clones, 75% to 85% seen only once; the top ten take 12%. Sequencing input: peripheral blood. The source of these receptors is a woman aged 55 to 70 with COVID-19, enrolled during active disease. CDR3s include the opening cysteine and the closing phenylalanine or tryptophan. Each record gives: J gene, V gene, clone size, D gene, CDR3 length, CDR3 protein, CDR3 DNA. A D gene is named only where the DNA matches it firmly. Size values are once, few and many counts, or a class for expanded clones, and some rows have none.

J gene: TRBJ1-2; V gene: TRBV6-6; clone size: -; D gene: -; CDR3 length: 14; CDR3 protein: CASSWGVGFYGYTF; CDR3 DNA: TGTGCCAGCAGTTGGGGGGTGGGTTTCTATGGCTACACCTTC
J gene: TRBJ2-5; V gene: TRBV7-9; clone size: once; D gene: TRBD2; CDR3 length: 15; CDR3 protein: CASSPPGRGGETQYF; CDR3 DNA: TGTGCCAGCAGCCCACCCGGGAGGGGTGGGGAGACCCAGTACTTC
J gene: TRBJ1-6; V gene: TRBV2; clone size: -; D gene: TRBD1; CDR3 length: 14; CDR3 protein: CASSVDREGSPLHF; CDR3 DNA: TGTGCCAGCAGTGTGGACAGGGAGGGGTCACCCCTCCACTTT
J gene: TRBJ1-2; V gene: TRBV24-1; clone size: -; D gene: TRBD1; CDR3 length: 17; CDR3 protein: CATSDTTGGAEMHGYTF; CDR3 DNA: TGTGCCACCAGTGACACGACAGGGGGCGCGGAAATGCATGGCTACACCTTC
J gene: TRBJ1-1; V gene: TRBV14; clone size: -; D gene: -; CDR3 length: 15; CDR3 protein: CASSLQTTPLTEAFF; CDR3 DNA: TGTGCCAGCAGCCTCCAAACGACTCCTCTAACCGAGGCTTTCTTT
J gene: TRBJ1-2; V gene: TRBV7-9; clone size: -; D gene: -; CDR3 length: 15; CDR3 protein: CASSYISGKPRGYTF; CDR3 DNA: TGTGCCAGCAGCTACATCTCCGGGAAGCCCCGTGGCTACACCTTC
J gene: TRBJ2-4; V gene: TRBV5-8; clone size: once; D gene: -; CDR3 length: 16; CDR3 protein: CASTPLRDLAKNIQYF; CDR3 DNA: TGTGCCAGCACCCCCCTCCGGGACTTAGCCAAAAACATTCAGTACTTC
J gene: TRBJ2-5; V gene: TRBV6-5; clone size: -; D gene: TRBD2; CDR3 length: 15; CDR3 protein: CASSQLAGGRETQYF; CDR3 DNA: TGTGCCAGCAGTCAGCTAGCGGGGGGGCGAGAGACCCAGTACTTC
J gene: TRBJ1-6; V gene: TRBV18; clone size: -; D gene: TRBD1; CDR3 length: 14; CDR3 protein: CASSPGQGNSPLHF; CDR3 DNA: TGTGCCAGCTCACCTGGACAGGGGAATTCACCCCTCCACTTT
J gene: TRBJ1-3; V gene: TRBV5-5; clone size: -; D gene: -; CDR3 length: 16; CDR3 protein: CASSLAHMISGNTIYF; CDR3 DNA: TGTGCCAGCAGCTTGGCTCACATGATCTCTGGAAACACCATATATTTT
J gene: TRBJ2-5; V gene: TRBV18; clone size: -; D gene: -; CDR3 length: 14; CDR3 protein: CASSPRESGETQYF; CDR3 DNA: TGTGCCAGCTCACCACGGGAGTCTGGGGAGACCCAGTACTTC
J gene: TRBJ1-5; V gene: TRBV7-8; clone size: -; D gene: TRBD1; CDR3 length: 15; CDR3 protein: CASSLGQGAGQPQHF; CDR3 DNA: TGTGCCAGCAGCTTGGGACAGGGGGCAGGACAGCCCCAGCATTTT
J gene: TRBJ2-1; V gene: TRBV15; clone size: -; D gene: TRBD1; CDR3 length: 14; CDR3 protein: CATSRDSRQGKQFF; CDR3 DNA: TGTGCCACCAGCAGAGATTCTCGACAGGGGAAGCAGTTCTTC
J gene: TRBJ1-2; V gene: TRBV7-9; clone size: -; D gene: -; CDR3 length: 15; CDR3 protein: CASSFYEGGNYGYTF; CDR3 DNA: TGTGCCAGCAGCTTCTACGAGGGAGGGAACTATGGCTACACCTTC
J gene: TRBJ2-7; V gene: TRBV5-1; clone size: -; D gene: -; CDR3 length: 13; CDR3 protein: CASSLQGWHEQYF; CDR3 DNA: TGCGCCAGCAGCTTACAGGGTTGGCACGAGCAGTACTTC
J gene: TRBJ2-1; V gene: TRBV6-4; clone size: -; D gene: -; CDR3 length: 14; CDR3 protein: CASSEGGASNEQFF; CDR3 DNA: TGTGCCAGCAGTGAGGGGGGGGCCTCAAATGAGCAGTTCTTC
J gene: TRBJ1-4; V gene: TRBV25-1; clone size: -; D gene: -; CDR3 length: 15; CDR3 protein: CASSEYRGMAEKLFF; CDR3 DNA: TGTGCCAGCAGTGAATATCGGGGGATGGCGGAAAAACTGTTTTTT
J gene: TRBJ1-5; V gene: TRBV7-9; clone size: -; D gene: -; CDR3 length: 13; CDR3 protein: CASSLQNNQPQHF; CDR3 DNA: TGTGCCAGCAGCTTACAGAACAATCAGCCCCAGCATTTT
J gene: TRBJ2-3; V gene: TRBV18; clone size: -; D gene: -; CDR3 length: 16; CDR3 protein: CASSYWTVSSLDTQYF; CDR3 DNA: TGTGCCAGCTCATACTGGACAGTTTCGTCGCTGGATACGCAGTATTTT
J gene: TRBJ2-5; V gene: TRBV5-1; clone size: -; D gene: -; CDR3 length: 15; CDR3 protein: CASSLALVSREIQYF; CDR3 DNA: TGCGCCAGCAGCTTGGCCTTGGTCTCAAGGGAGATCCAGTACTTC
J gene: TRBJ1-1; V gene: TRBV19; clone size: few; D gene: TRBD1; CDR3 length: 15; CDR3 protein: CASSTKGQGGTEAFF; CDR3 DNA: TGTGCCAGTAGTACCAAAGGACAGGGGGGAACTGAAGCTTTCTTT
J gene: TRBJ2-2; V gene: TRBV9; clone size: -; D gene: TRBD1; CDR3 length: 16; CDR3 protein: CASSVGTGPNTGELFF; CDR3 DNA: TGTGCCAGCAGCGTAGGGACAGGGCCGAACACCGGGGAGCTGTTTTTT
J gene: TRBJ2-2; V gene: TRBV27; clone size: -; D gene: -; CDR3 length: 16; CDR3 protein: CASAPPGITNTGELFF; CDR3 DNA: TGTGCCAGCGCCCCCCCAGGGATAACGAACACCGGGGAGCTGTTTTTT
J gene: TRBJ1-1; V gene: TRBV6-5; clone size: -; D gene: TRBD1; CDR3 length: 15; CDR3 protein: CASIRDRIVNTEAFF; CDR3 DNA: TGTGCCAGCATCCGGGACAGGATAGTGAACACTGAAGCTTTCTTT
J gene: TRBJ2-7; V gene: TRBV18; clone size: few; D gene: TRBD1; CDR3 length: 14; CDR3 protein: CASSPRDRGPEQYF; CDR3 DNA: TGTGCCAGCTCACCGAGGGACAGGGGGCCCGAGCAGTACTTC
J gene: TRBJ1-4; V gene: TRBV5-8; clone size: -; D gene: TRBD1; CDR3 length: 15; CDR3 protein: CASSLGQGAREKLFF; CDR3 DNA: TGTGCCAGCAGCTTAGGACAGGGGGCGCGTGAAAAACTGTTTTTT
J gene: TRBJ1-1; V gene: TRBV6-5; clone size: few; D gene: TRBD1; CDR3 length: 14; CDR3 protein: CASSQQGARSEAFF; CDR3 DNA: TGTGCCAGCAGCCAACAGGGGGCGCGAAGTGAAGCTTTCTTT